A single T cell receptor beta chain is shown here with its context. V lost 0 bases and J 4 bases, leaving 8 bases between the germline ends. This CDR3 is built from 15 residues. Germline-derived CDR1 and CDR2 are SGHDT and YYEEEE. The entry originates in a study of blood T cell repertoires in COVID-19. The wider study: The study drew acute and convalescent COVID-19 samples from the United States, Italy and Spain.

Repertoires were generated with immunoSEQ multiplex PCR, while TCRdb's copy carries only in-frame clones and drops some. The table includes hundreds of thousands of clones, 85% detected once. In assigning cohorts, the study relied on participant-reported clinical history. Two negative PCRs, clearance, or symptom resolution were required of recovered Cohort 3 donors. The rearrangement uses TRBV5-6 and TRBJ1-6; D unresolved. This receptor was identified in a woman aged 50 to 60 who had recovered from COVID-19. The sample was PBMCs or T cells enriched from blood (not recorded which). The CDR3 nucleotides read TGTGCCAGCAGCTTGGGTGGCGGTTATAATTCACCCCTCCACTTT. Translating gives CASSLGGGYNSPLHF.